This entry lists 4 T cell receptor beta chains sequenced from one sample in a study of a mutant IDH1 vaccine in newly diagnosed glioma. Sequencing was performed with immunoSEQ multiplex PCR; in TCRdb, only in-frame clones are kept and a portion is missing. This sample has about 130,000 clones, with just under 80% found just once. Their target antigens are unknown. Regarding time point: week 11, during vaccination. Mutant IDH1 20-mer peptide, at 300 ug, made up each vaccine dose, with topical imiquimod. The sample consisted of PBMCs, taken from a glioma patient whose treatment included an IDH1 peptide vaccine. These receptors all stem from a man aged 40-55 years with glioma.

CDR3 protein: CASSARQGSYEQYF. CDR3 sequence (DNA): TGTGCCAGCAGCGCCCGACAGGGCTCCTACGAGCAGTACTTC. The V gene is TRBV14, the J gene TRBJ2-7; the match to TRBD1 covers 7 bases. Germline assignment: CDR1 SGHDN and CDR2 FVKESK. This CDR3 comprises 14 residues. Trimming at V came to 5 bases and at J to 0 bases, leaving 4 bases not matched to a gene.

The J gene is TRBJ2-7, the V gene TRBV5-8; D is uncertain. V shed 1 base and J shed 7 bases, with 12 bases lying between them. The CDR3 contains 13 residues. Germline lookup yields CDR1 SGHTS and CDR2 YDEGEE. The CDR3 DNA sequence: TGTGCCAGCAGCTTGTTATCCGGTTATGAGCAGTACTTC. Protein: CASSLLSGYEQYF.

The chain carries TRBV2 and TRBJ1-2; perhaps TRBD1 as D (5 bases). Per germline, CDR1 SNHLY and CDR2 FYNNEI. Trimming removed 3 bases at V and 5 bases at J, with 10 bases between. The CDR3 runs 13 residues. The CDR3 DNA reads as TGTGCCAGCAGTGATATGGGACGGTATGGCTACACCTTC. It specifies CASSDMGRYGYTF. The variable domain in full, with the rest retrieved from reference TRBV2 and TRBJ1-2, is EPEVTQTPSHQVTQMGQEVILRCVPISNHLYFYWYRQILGQKVEFLVSFYNNEISEKSEIFDDQFSVERPDGSNFTLKIRSTKLEDSAMYFCASSDMGRYGYTFGSGTRLTVV.

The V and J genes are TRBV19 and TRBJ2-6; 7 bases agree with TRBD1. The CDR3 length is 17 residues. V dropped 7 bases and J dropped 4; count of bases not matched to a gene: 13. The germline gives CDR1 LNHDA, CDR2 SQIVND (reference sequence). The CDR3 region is CASKLQKGAQGANVLTF. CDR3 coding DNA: TGTGCCAGTAAGCTTCAGAAGGGGGCGCAGGGGGCCAACGTCCTGACTTTC. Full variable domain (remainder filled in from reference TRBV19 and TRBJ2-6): DGGITQSPKYLFRKEGQNVTLSCEQNLNHDAMYWYRQDPGQGLRLIYYSQIVNDFQKGDIAEGYSVSREKKESFPLTVTSAQKNPTAFYLCASKLQKGAQGANVLTFGAGSRLTVL.